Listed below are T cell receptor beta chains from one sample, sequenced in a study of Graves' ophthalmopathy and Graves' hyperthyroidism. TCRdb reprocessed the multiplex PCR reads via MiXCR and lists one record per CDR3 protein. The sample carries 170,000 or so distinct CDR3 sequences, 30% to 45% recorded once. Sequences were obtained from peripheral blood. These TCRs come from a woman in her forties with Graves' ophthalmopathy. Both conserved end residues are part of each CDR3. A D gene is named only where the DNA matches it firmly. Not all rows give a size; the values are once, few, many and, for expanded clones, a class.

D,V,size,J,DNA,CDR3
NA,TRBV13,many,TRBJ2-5,TGTGCCAGCAGGGCCGAACAAGAGACCCAGTACTTC,CASRAEQETQYF
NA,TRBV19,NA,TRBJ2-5,TGTGCCAGTAGTCCGGGACGGAGATTAGAGACCCAGTACTTC,CASSPGRRLETQYF
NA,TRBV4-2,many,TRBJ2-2,TGTGCCAGCAGCCAAGTCCTGTTGGGCCCCGGGGAGCTGTTTTTT,CASSQVLLGPGELFF
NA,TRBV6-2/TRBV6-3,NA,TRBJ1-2,TGTGCCAGCTTAAACGAGCCGCAGGGCTGGCATGGCTACACCTTC,CASLNEPQGWHGYTF
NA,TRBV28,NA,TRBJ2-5,TGTGCCAGCAGGGGGTCTTTACAAGAGACCCAGTACTTC,CASRGSLQETQYF
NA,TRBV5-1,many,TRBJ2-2,TGCGCCAGCAGCTTGGAAGTAATGTCCACCGGGGAGCTGTTTTTT,CASSLEVMSTGELFF
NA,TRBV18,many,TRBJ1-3,TGTGCCAGCTCACCGGACATTGGAAACACCATATATTTT,CASSPDIGNTIYF
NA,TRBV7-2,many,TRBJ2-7,TGTGCCAGCAGCCTAGGGTGGCAAGAGCAGTACTTC,CASSLGWQEQYF
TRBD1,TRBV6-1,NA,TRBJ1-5,TGTGCCAGCACTATACAGGGGGCCGTTCAGCCCCAGCATTTT,CASTIQGAVQPQHF
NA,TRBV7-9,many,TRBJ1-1,TGTGCCAGCAGCTTAGTGTTGGATCAGAACACTGAAGCTTTCTTT,CASSLVLDQNTEAFF
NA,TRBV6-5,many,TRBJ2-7,TGTGCCAGTGATTATGGGGGGACGGCAGCCTACGAGCAGTACTTC,CASDYGGTAAYEQYF
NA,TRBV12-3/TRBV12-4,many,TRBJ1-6,TGTGCCAGCAGTTTTGGGGGGCCCCTCCACTTT,CASSFGGPLHF
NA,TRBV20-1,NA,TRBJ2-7,TGCAGTGCTAGGGGACGGCCTGACTACGAGCAGTACTTC,CSARGRPDYEQYF
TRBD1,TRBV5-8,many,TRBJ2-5,TGTGCCAGCAGCCCCGGGCAGGGGGTACACCAAGAGACCCAGTACTTC,CASSPGQGVHQETQYF
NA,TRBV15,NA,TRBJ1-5,TGTGCCACCAGCAGATCCCATAATCAGCCCCAGCATTTT,CATSRSHNQPQHF
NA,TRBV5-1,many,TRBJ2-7,TGCGCCAGCAGCTTACGGACGGCGGGAGAGCAGTACTTC,CASSLRTAGEQYF
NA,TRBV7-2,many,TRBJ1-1,TGTGCCAGCAGCTTAGAGGTCGGCCCAGCTTTCTTT,CASSLEVGPAFF
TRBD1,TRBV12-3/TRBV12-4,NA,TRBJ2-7,TGTGCCAGCAGTTCGCTACAGGGGAGCTCCTACGAGCAGTACTTC,CASSSLQGSSYEQYF
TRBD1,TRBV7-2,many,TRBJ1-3,TGTGCCAGCAGCCCCGTTCCGTGGACAGGGGGATATTCAGGAAACACCATATATTTT,CASSPVPWTGGYSGNTIYF
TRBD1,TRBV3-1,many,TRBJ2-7,TGTGCCAGCAGCCAAGAGGGTGACAGGGGGCGGTACGAGCAGTACTTC,CASSQEGDRGRYEQYF